This T cell receptor (beta chain) stems from a study of a mutant IDH1 vaccine in newly diagnosed glioma. The wider study: The study started vaccination 4-6 weeks after radiotherapy alone, or with temozolomide cycles. Every participant had undergone radiotherapy, temozolomide, or both before, and most underwent both.

Assay used: immunoSEQ multiplex PCR; TCRdb lists only in-frame clones, some missing. Among tens of thousands of clones listed, more than 75% were seen once. The time point is: week 23, last vaccination. Doses of 300 ug of mutant IDH1 20-mer peptide were given with topical imiquimod. V lost 10 bases and J lost 4; bases outside the gene matches: 7. This CDR3 is built from 13 residues. About this clone itself: Its antigen is currently unknown.

The chain carries TRBV23-1 and TRBJ2-7; 10 bases are shared with TRBD1. TRBV23-1 is an ORF; its function is uncertain. The source was PBMCs, collected from a glioma patient whose treatment included an IDH1 peptide vaccine. The clonotype originates from a man aged 35 to 55 with glioma. Here the CDR3 reads CATPGDRGYEQYF. The CDR3 nucleotides read TGCGCCACCCCGGGGGACAGGGGTTACGAGCAGTACTTC.